This is a list of T cell receptor beta chains from one sample in a study of shared T cell receptors in the human thymus. Data came from immunoSEQ multiplex PCR; TCRdb stores just in-frame clones and leaves some out. The sample consists of more than 550,000 clones, approximately 85% of them appearing once. These data are also associated with another study on human thymus T cells.

Sequencing used thymocytes. The receptor set was obtained from a girl less than two years old with a congenital heart defect. Both conserved end residues are part of each CDR3. The D gene is left open where the match is weak. Size is omitted from some rows. Given values are once, few, many or a class for expanded clones.

clone size	J gene	V gene	D gene	CDR3 protein	CDR3 DNA
.	TRBJ2-5	TRBV9	.	CASSVERGGGAQETQYF	TGTGCCAGCAGCGTAGAACGAGGGGGCGGGGCCCAAGAGACCCAGTACTTC
.	TRBJ1-1	TRBV4-3	.	CASSQDSREAVNTEAFF	TGCGCCAGCAGCCAAGACAGTAGGGAGGCGGTGAACACTGAAGCTTTCTTT
few	TRBJ2-1	TRBV6-5	.	CASSSCGGGAYNEQFF	TGTGCCAGCAGTTCCTGTGGAGGGGGCGCCTACAATGAGCAGTTCTTC
.	TRBJ2-6	TRBV7-3	.	CASSLQGSGGANVLTF	TGTGCCAGCAGCTTACAGGGTTCTGGTGGGGCCAACGTCCTGACTTTC
.	TRBJ2-2	TRBV27	.	CASSTHSRQGSRTGELFF	TGTGCCAGCAGCACGCACTCGCGGCAGGGCTCGAGGACCGGGGAGCTGTTTTTT
.	TRBJ1-2	TRBV7-6	TRBD1	CASSKGQDYGYTF	TGTGCCAGCAGCAAGGGACAGGACTATGGCTACACCTTC
.	TRBJ1-1	TRBV6-1	TRBD1	CASHDRGPTNTEAFF	TGTGCCAGCCATGACAGGGGTCCGACGAACACTGAAGCTTTCTTT
.	TRBJ2-5	TRBV11-2	.	CASSLARDSFRETQYF	TGTGCCAGCAGCTTAGCCCGAGACAGTTTTCGAGAGACCCAGTACTTC
.	TRBJ1-3	TRBV18	TRBD1	CASSPIPTGVRISVPGNTIYF	TGTGCCAGCTCACCAATCCCCACAGGGGTACGCATTTCTGTTCCTGGAAACACCATATATTTT
few	TRBJ1-1	TRBV9	.	CASSKIPGQEGTEAFF	TGTGCCAGCAGTAAAATCCCGGGACAAGAAGGCACTGAAGCTTTCTTT
once	TRBJ1-1	TRBV27	.	CASRPREKNLNTEAFF	TGTGCCAGCAGGCCGAGGGAGAAAAACTTGAACACTGAAGCTTTCTTT
.	TRBJ1-5	TRBV5-5	TRBD1	CASSFSALTGEYFNQPQHF	TGTGCCAGCAGCTTTTCGGCCCTGACAGGGGAGTACTTCAATCAGCCCCAGCATTTT
.	TRBJ1-4	TRBV14	.	CASSQVLTWHRAEVANEKLFF	TGTGCCAGCAGCCAAGTCTTGACGTGGCACCGAGCGGAGGTAGCTAATGAAAAACTGTTTTTT
.	TRBJ1-2	TRBV5-1	.	CASSSQGRDGYTF	TGCGCCAGCAGCTCCCAGGGGCGCGACGGCTACACCTTC
.	TRBJ2-7	TRBV27	TRBD2	CASSLSKRGATNSYEQYF	TGTGCCAGCAGTTTATCAAAGCGGGGGGCGACGAACTCCTACGAGCAGTACTTC
.	TRBJ1-2	TRBV6-5	.	CASSYGGRGYGYTF	TGTGCCAGCAGTTACGGGGGCAGGGGCTATGGCTACACCTTC
.	TRBJ1-2	TRBV19	.	CASSPPPGGHWGGYTF	TGTGCCAGTAGTCCCCCCCCGGGCGGACATTGGGGTGGCTACACCTTC
once	TRBJ1-3	TRBV5-1	.	CASSQQLGSGNTIYF	TGCGCCAGCAGCCAACAGTTAGGCTCTGGAAACACCATATATTTT
.	TRBJ1-5	TRBV10-1	TRBD1	CASSRRPGQAIYSNQPQHF	TGCGCCAGCAGTCGTCGGCCGGGACAGGCAATTTATAGCAATCAGCCCCAGCATTTT
.	TRBJ2-7	TRBV9	TRBD2	CASSMRASGDTHDVEQYF	TGTGCCAGCAGCATGAGGGCTAGCGGGGACACCCACGACGTCGAGCAGTACTTC
.	TRBJ1-6	TRBV5-5	.	CASSLEGRVNLYNSPLHF	TGTGCCAGCAGCTTGGAGGGCAGGGTGAACCTCTATAATTCACCCCTCCACTTT
few	TRBJ2-7	TRBV5-6	TRBD1	CASSLVFPGQTYEQYF	TGTGCCAGCAGCTTGGTTTTCCCGGGACAGACCTACGAGCAGTACTTC
.	TRBJ2-3	TRBV7-3	.	CASSPAFGGLTDTQYF	TGTGCCAGCAGCCCCGCGTTTGGAGGACTAACAGATACGCAGTATTTT
.	TRBJ2-2	TRBV6-5	.	CASSHRGYGVGELFF	TGTGCCAGCAGTCACCGCGGGTATGGTGTCGGGGAGCTGTTTTTT
.	TRBJ2-7	TRBV7-2	TRBD1	CASSWDRSDSYEQYF	TGTGCCAGCAGCTGGGACAGGAGTGACTCCTACGAGCAGTACTTC
.	TRBJ1-1	TRBV5-6	.	CASSLNQQGPAPANTEAFF	TGTGCCAGCAGCTTGAATCAGCAGGGGCCGGCCCCCGCGAACACTGAAGCTTTCTTT
.	TRBJ2-3	TRBV5-6	TRBD2	CASSPLRSGGAPDTQYF	TGTGCCAGCAGCCCACTGCGGAGCGGGGGGGCCCCAGATACGCAGTATTTT
.	TRBJ1-4	TRBV5-1	.	CASRRRPDEKLFF	TGCGCCAGCAGAAGGCGGCCCGACGAAAAACTGTTTTTT
once	TRBJ2-2	TRBV11-2	.	CASSFLNTGELFF	TGTGCCAGCAGCTTTCTTAACACCGGGGAGCTGTTTTTT
.	TRBJ2-7	TRBV28	.	CASSPSGRTTYEQYF	TGTGCCAGCAGTCCCTCAGGGCGTACGACCTACGAGCAGTACTTC
.	TRBJ2-1	TRBV18	TRBD2	CASSPRTSGGGYNEQFF	TGTGCCAGCTCACCAAGGACTAGCGGGGGTGGTTACAATGAGCAGTTCTTC
once	TRBJ1-1	TRBV10-3	.	CAISRWMRRGLVTEAFF	TGTGCCATCAGTCGATGGATGAGGCGGGGGCTAGTGACTGAAGCTTTCTTT
.	TRBJ2-1	TRBV5-1	.	CASSSEALDAQLAHNEQFF	TGCGCCAGCAGCTCGGAGGCCCTAGACGCTCAACTAGCCCACAATGAGCAGTTCTTC
.	TRBJ1-3	TRBV14	TRBD1	CASSLGQGHTIYF	TGTGCCAGCAGCCTTGGACAGGGCCACACCATATATTTT
.	TRBJ2-3	TRBV27	.	CASRPEGGDATDTQYF	TGTGCCAGCAGGCCGGAAGGGGGAGATGCGACAGATACGCAGTATTTT
.	TRBJ2-5	TRBV4-3	.	CASSQAGETQYF	TGCGCCAGCAGCCAAGCCGGGGAGACCCAGTACTTC